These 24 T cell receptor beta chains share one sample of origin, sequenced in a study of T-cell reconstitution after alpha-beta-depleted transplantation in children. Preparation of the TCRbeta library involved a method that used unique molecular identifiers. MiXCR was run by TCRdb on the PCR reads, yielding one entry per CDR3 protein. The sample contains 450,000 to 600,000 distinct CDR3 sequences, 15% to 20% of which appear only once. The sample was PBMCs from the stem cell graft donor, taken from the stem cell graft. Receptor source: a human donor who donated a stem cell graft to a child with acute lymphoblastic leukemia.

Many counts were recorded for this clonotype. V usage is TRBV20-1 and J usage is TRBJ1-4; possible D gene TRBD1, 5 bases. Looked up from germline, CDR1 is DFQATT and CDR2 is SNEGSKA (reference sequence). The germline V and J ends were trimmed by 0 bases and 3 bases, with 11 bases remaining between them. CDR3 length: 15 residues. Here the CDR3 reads CSARERGASNEKLFF. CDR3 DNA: TGCAGTGCTAGAGAAAGGGGCGCGTCTAATGAAAAACTGTTTTTT.

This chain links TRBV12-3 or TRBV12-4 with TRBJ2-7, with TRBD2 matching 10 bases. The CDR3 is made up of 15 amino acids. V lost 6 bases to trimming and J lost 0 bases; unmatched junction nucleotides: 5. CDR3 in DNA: TGTGCCAGCAGGCGCGGACTAGCGGACTCCTACGAGCAGTACTTC. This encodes CASRRGLADSYEQYF.

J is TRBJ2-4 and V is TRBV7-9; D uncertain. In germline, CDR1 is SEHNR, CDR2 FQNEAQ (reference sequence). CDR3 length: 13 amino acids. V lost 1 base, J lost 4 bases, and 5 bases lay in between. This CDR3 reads CASSLDDKNIQYF. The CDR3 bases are TGTGCCAGCAGCTTAGACGATAAAAACATTCAGTACTTC.

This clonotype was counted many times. The CDR3 here is CASSVGSSYEQYF. CDR3 DNA sequence: TGTGCCAGCAGCGTAGGGAGCTCCTACGAGCAGTACTTC. The rearrangement links TRBV9 to TRBJ2-7; D gene ambiguous. Germline CDR1 reads SGDLS; CDR2 reads YYNGEE. The V end was cut by 0 bases, the J end by 0 bases, with 4 bases between. The CDR3 length is 13 residues.

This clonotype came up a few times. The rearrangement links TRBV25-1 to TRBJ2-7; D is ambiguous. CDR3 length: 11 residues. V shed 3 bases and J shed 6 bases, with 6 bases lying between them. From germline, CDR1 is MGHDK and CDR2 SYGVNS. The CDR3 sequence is CASSDVREQYF. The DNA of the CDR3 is TGTGCCAGCAGTGACGTCCGCGAGCAGTACTTC.

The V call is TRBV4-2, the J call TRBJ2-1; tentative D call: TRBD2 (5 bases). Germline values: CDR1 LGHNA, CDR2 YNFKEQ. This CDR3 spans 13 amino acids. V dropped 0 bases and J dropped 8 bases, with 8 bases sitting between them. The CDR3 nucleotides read TGTGCCAGCAGCCAAGATGGGCGGGATGAGCAGTTCTTC. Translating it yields CASSQDGRDEQFF.

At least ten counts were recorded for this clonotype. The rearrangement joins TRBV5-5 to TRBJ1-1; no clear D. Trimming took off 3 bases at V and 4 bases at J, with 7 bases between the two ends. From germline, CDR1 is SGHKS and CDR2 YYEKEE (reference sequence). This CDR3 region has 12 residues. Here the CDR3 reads CASSYVPTEAFF. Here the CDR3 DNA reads TGTGCCAGCAGCTACGTTCCCACTGAAGCTTTCTTT.

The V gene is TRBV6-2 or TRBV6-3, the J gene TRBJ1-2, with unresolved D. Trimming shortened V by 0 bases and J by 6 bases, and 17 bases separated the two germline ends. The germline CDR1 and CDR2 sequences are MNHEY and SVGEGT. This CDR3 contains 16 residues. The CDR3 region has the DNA TGTGCCAGCAGTTACTCGACACGGAGAATAAAACATGGCTACACCTTC. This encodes CASSYSTRRIKHGYTF.

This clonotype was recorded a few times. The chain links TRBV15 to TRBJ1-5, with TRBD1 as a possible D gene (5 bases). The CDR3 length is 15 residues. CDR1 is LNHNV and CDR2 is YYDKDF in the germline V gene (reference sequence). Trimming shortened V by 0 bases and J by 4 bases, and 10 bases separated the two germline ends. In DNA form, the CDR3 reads TGTGCCACCAGCAGAGATCCAGGGCTAAATCAGCCCCAGCATTTT. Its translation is CATSRDPGLNQPQHF.

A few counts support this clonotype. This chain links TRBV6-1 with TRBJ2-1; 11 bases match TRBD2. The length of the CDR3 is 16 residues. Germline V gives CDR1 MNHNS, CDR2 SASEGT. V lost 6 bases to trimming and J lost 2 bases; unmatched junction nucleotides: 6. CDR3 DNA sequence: TGTGCCAGCAGAAAATTAGCGGGAGGGACCTACAATGAGCAGTTCTTC. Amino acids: CASRKLAGGTYNEQFF.

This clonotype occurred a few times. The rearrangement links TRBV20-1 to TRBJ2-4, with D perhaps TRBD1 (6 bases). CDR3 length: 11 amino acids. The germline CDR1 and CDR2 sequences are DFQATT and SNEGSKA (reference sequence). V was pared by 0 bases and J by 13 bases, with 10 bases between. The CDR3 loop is CSAREQGGQYF. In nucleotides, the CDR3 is TGCAGTGCTAGAGAACAGGGTGGACAGTACTTC.

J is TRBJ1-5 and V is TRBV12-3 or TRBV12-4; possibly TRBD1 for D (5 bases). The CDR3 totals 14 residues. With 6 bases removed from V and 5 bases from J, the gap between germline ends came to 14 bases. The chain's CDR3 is CASSEAGGDQPQHF. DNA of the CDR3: TGTGCCAGCAGCGAGGCGGGGGGAGATCAGCCCCAGCATTTT.

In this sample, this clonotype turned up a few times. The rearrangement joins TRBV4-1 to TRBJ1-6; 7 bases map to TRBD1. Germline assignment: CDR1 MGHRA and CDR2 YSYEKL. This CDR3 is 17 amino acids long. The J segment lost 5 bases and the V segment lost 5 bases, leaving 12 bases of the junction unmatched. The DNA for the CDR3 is TGCGCCAGCAGCGTTACTAAGGGGGCTCGGGATAATTCACCCCTCCACTTT. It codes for CASSVTKGARDNSPLHF.

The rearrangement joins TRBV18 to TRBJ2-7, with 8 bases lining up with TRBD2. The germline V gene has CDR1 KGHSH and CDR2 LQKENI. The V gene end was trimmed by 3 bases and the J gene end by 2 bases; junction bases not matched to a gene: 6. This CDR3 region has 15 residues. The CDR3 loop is CASSPMKRGPYEQYF. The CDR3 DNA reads TGTGCCAGCTCACCGATGAAGCGGGGGCCCTACGAGCAGTACTTC.

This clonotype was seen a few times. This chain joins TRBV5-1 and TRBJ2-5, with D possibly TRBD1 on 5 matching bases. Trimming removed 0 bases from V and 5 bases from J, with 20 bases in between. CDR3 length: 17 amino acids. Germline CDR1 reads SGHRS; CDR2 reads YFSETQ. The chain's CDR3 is CASSLGAGNLLSETQYF. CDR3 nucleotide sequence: TGCGCCAGCAGCTTGGGGGCAGGGAACTTGCTTAGCGAGACCCAGTACTTC.

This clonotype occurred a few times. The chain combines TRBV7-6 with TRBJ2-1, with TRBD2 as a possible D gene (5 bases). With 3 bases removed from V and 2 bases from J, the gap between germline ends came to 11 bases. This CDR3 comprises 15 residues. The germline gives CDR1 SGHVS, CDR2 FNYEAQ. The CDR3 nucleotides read TGTGCCAGCAGCTTGCGGCGGGCTCCCTACAATGAGCAGTTCTTC. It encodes CASSLRRAPYNEQFF.

The CDR3 nucleotides are TGCGCCAGCAGTCAAGCACAGTTCTTC. Protein: CASSQAQFF. V gene TRBV5-1 combines with J gene TRBJ2-1, with D unresolved. Germline V CDR1 and CDR2: SGHRS, YFSETQ. The CDR3 totals 9 residues. V was trimmed by 5 bases and J by 13 bases, leaving 7 bases between them. The full variable domain, its missing parts supplied by reference TRBV5-1 and TRBJ2-1, is KAGVTQTPRYLIKTRGQQVTLSCSPISGHRSVSWYQQTPGQGLQFLFEYFSETQRNKGNFPGRFSGRQFSNSRSEMNVSTLELGDSALYLCASSQAQFFGPGTRLTVL.

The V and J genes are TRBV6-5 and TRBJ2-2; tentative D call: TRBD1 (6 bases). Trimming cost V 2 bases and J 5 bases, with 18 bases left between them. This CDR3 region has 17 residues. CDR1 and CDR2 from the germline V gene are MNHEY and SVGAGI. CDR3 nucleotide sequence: TGTGCCAGCAGTTACCCCTCAACAGGGTTTAGTACCGGGGAGCTGTTTTTT. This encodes CASSYPSTGFSTGELFF.

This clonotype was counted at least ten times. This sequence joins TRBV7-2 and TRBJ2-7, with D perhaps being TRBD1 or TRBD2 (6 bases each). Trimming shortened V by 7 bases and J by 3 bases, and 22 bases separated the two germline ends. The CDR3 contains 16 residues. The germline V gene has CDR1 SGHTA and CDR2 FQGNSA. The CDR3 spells CASNGGGTGPGYEQYF. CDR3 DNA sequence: TGTGCCAGCAACGGGGGCGGGACGGGGCCCGGCTACGAGCAGTACTTC.

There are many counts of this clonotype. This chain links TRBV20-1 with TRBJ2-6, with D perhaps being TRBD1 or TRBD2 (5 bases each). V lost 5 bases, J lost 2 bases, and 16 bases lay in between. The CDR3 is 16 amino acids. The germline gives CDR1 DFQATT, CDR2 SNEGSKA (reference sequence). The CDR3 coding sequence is TGCAGTGCTGTCAACATTAGGGGAGCTGGGGCCAACGTCCTGACTTTC. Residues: CSAVNIRGAGANVLTF.

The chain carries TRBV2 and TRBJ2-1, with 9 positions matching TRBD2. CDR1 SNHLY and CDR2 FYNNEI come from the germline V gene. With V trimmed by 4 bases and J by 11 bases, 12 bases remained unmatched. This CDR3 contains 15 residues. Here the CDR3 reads CASSVHGLASGKQFF. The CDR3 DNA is TGTGCCAGCAGTGTTCATGGTTTGGCTAGCGGGAAGCAGTTCTTC. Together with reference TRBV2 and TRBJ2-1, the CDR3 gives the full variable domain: EPEVTQTPSHQVTQMGQEVILRCVPISNHLYFYWYRQILGQKVEFLVSFYNNEISEKSEIFDDQFSVERPDGSNFTLKIRSTKLEDSAMYFCASSVHGLASGKQFFGPGTRLTVL.

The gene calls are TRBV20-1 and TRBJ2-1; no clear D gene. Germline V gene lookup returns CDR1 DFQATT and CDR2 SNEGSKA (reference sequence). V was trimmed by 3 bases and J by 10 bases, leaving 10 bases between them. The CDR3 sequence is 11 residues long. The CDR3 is CSARGYYEQFF. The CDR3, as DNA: TGCAGTGCTAGGGGCTACTACGAGCAGTTCTTC.

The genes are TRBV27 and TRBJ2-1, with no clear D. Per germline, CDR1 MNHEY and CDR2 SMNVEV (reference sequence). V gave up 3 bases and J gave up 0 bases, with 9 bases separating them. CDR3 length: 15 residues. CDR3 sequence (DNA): TGTGCCAGCAGTTTTTCTGCGGACTCCTACAATGAGCAGTTCTTC. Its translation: CASSFSADSYNEQFF.

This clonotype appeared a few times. CDR3 sequence reads: CASSLGLGGGELFF. The CDR3 bases are TGTGCCAGTAGTTTAGGACTAGGGGGCGGGGAGCTGTTTTTT. The chain carries TRBV19 and TRBJ2-2; D might be TRBD2 (7 bases). V was pared by 5 bases and J by 7 bases, with 14 bases between. CDR3 size: 14 residues. Germline V lookup: CDR1 LNHDA, CDR2 SQIVND (reference sequence).